Below are 28 T cell receptor beta chains sequenced from a single sample in a study of regulatory T cells in long-lasting Graves disease. TCR beta libraries were built with iRepertoire HTBI primers and Arm-PCR of CDR3 regions. TCRdb reprocessed the multiplex PCR reads via MiXCR and lists one record per CDR3 protein. The table shows a few hundred thousand distinct CDR3 sequences, with 16% occurring only once. Time point specified: newly diagnosed GD, antithyroid drugs for less than 3 months. The TCR library used RNA extracted from PBMCs. These same data were also listed under a study on T cells in Graves' hyperthyroidism and ophthalmopathy.

The sample was peripheral blood mononuclear cells (PBMCs), taken at new diagnosis, from a patient treated with antithyroid drugs. The receptors here all came from a man aged 35 to 55 with Graves disease.

The table lists this clonotype with a few counts. The V gene is TRBV6-2 or TRBV6-3, the J gene TRBJ2-7; 14 bases line up with TRBD2. The CDR3 runs to 14 residues. The V and J ends lost 7 bases and 6 bases, in that order; junction bases with no gene match: 5. CDR1 and CDR2 (germline): MNHEY, SVGEGT. CDR3 amino acids: CASMKGLAGVEQYF. As DNA, the CDR3 is TGTGCCAGCATGAAGGGACTAGCGGGGGTCGAGCAGTACTTC.

At least ten counts were recorded for this clonotype. CDR3 in amino acids: CASSMGQGIQYF. The DNA for the CDR3 is TGTGCCAGCAGCATGGGACAGGGAATCCAGTACTTC. The chain carries TRBV11-2 and TRBJ2-5, with 9 bases identical to TRBD1. CDR1 and CDR2 from the germline V gene are SGHAT and FQNNGV. The CDR3 is made up of 12 amino acids. Losses at the gene ends were 5 bases for V and 10 bases for J; bases not matched to a gene: 5. The variable domain in full, completed from reference TRBV11-2 and TRBJ2-5, reads EAGVAQSPRYKIIEKRQSVAFWCNPISGHATLYWYQQILGQGPKLLIQFQNNGVVDDSQLPKDRFSAERLKGVDSTLKIQPAKLEDSAVYLCASSMGQGIQYFGPGTRLLVL.

This clonotype was seen ten or more times. This chain joins TRBV12-3 or TRBV12-4 and TRBJ1-5; tentative D call: TRBD1 (6 bases). The V gene lost 5 bases and the J gene lost 9 bases, with 17 bases spanning the gap. This CDR3 has 14 amino acids. In nucleotides, the CDR3 is TGTGCCAGCAGTCCCGGGACAACCTTCTGGCCCCAGCATTTT. As protein: CASSPGTTFWPQHF.

Only a few counts were recorded for this clonotype. CDR3 in DNA: TGTGCCAGCAGCCAACGACAGGGGACTTCACCCCTCCACTTT. Encoded protein: CASSQRQGTSPLHF. This sequence joins TRBV3-1 and TRBJ1-6, with 8 bases matching TRBD1. The germline CDR1 and CDR2 sequences are LGHDT and YNNKEL (reference sequence). The CDR3 runs to 14 residues. Trimming cost V 2 bases and J 9 bases; bases outside gene matches: 3.

Only a few counts were recorded for this clonotype. The chain is built from TRBV29-1 and TRBJ2-3; 7 bases map to TRBD1. After removal of 7 bases from V and 0 bases from J, the junction contained 7 bases not matched to a gene. Germline V gene data show CDR1 as SQVTM and CDR2 as ANQGSEA. The CDR3 loop spans 14 amino acids. CDR3 DNA: TGCAGCGCGCGACAGGGTACTAGCACAGATACGCAGTATTTT. As protein: CSARQGTSTDTQYF.

This clonotype was seen only a few times. The V gene is TRBV7-3, the J gene TRBJ2-3; no clear D. The CDR3 is made up of 14 amino acids. Trimming cost V 2 bases and J 2 bases, with 8 bases left between them. Germline lookup yields CDR1 SGHTA and CDR2 FQGTGA. The CDR3 here is CASSLSANTDTQYF. CDR3 nucleotides: TGTGCCAGCAGCTTATCGGCTAACACAGATACGCAGTATTTT.

This clonotype was seen many times. The CDR3 bases are TGTGCCAGCAGCCCCTTGATGGCGTATAGCAATCAGCCCCAGCATTTT. The encoded protein is CASSPLMAYSNQPQHF. The chain joins TRBV28 to TRBJ1-5; D not resolved. This CDR3 comprises 16 residues. The germline gives CDR1 MDHEN, CDR2 SYDVKM. V lost 6 bases and J 0 bases, leaving 15 bases between the germline ends.

This clonotype was seen repeatedly, ten times or more. V is TRBV7-9 and J is TRBJ2-5, with D possibly TRBD1 on 5 matching bases. The CDR3 has 14 residues. The germline CDR1 and CDR2 sequences are SEHNR and FQNEAQ (reference sequence). Trimming cost V 0 bases and J 2 bases, with 7 bases left between them. Written as DNA, the CDR3 is TGTGCCAGCAGCTTAGCCAGGGATCAAGAGACCCAGTACTTC. This encodes CASSLARDQETQYF.

This clonotype has more than one count but fewer than ten. The chain couples TRBV9 to TRBJ2-2; tentatively, D is TRBD1 or TRBD2 (5 bases each). CDR1 is SGDLS and CDR2 is YYNGEE in the germline V gene. The length of the CDR3 is 16 residues. Trimming took off 4 bases at V and 7 bases at J, with 20 bases between the two ends. The CDR3 region has the DNA TGTGCCAGCAGCAGGGATCCCGGGACCCGCATCGGGGAGCTGTTTTTT. It is translated as CASSRDPGTRIGELFF.

This clonotype was seen more than once but under ten times. CDR3 residues: CASSSSGGAGGNTIYF. The CDR3 DNA reads TGTGCCAGCAGCTCCTCAGGGGGCGCTGGTGGAAACACCATATATTTT. This chain links TRBV7-2 with TRBJ1-3; TRBD1 matches at 8 bases. From germline, CDR1 is SGHTA and CDR2 FQGNSA. The CDR3 runs 16 residues. The junction had 8 bases not matched to a gene; V was cut back by 4 bases and J by 3 bases.

V gene TRBV27 combines with J gene TRBJ2-7; D is possibly TRBD1 or TRBD2 (5 bases each). The CDR3 length is 15 residues. Germline assignment: CDR1 MNHEY and CDR2 SMNVEV (reference sequence). V dropped 2 bases and J dropped 0 bases, with 11 bases sitting between them. The CDR3 region has the DNA TGTGCCAGCAGTTTAGGTTTGGGGGACTCCTACGAGCAGTACTTC. Its translation is CASSLGLGDSYEQYF.

This clonotype was seen ten or more times. V is TRBV20-1 and J is TRBJ2-1; 10 bases are shared with TRBD2. This CDR3 has 15 residues. With 4 bases clipped from V and 4 bases from J, the junction kept 7 bases outside the gene matches. Germline CDR1 and CDR2: DFQATT and SNEGSKA (reference sequence). The CDR3 sequence is CSATLSGGYYNEQFF. CDR3 sequence (DNA): TGCAGTGCTACACTTAGCGGGGGGTATTACAATGAGCAGTTCTTC.

This clonotype was seen many times. This chain joins TRBV5-1 and TRBJ2-2; tentatively, D is TRBD1 (6 bases). V was shortened by 0 bases and J by 4 bases, with 13 bases between the two germline ends. CDR1 SGHRS and CDR2 YFSETQ come from the germline V gene. The CDR3 totals 16 residues. The CDR3 spells CASSLVGGMSTGELFF. The CDR3 nucleotides read TGCGCCAGCAGCTTGGTAGGGGGTATGAGCACCGGGGAGCTGTTTTTT. Filled out from reference TRBV5-1 and TRBJ2-2, the complete variable domain reads KAGVTQTPRYLIKTRGQQVTLSCSPISGHRSVSWYQQTPGQGLQFLFEYFSETQRNKGNFPGRFSGRQFSNSRSEMNVSTLELGDSALYLCASSLVGGMSTGELFFGEGSRLTVL.

The table lists this clonotype with many counts. This rearrangement joins TRBV18 to TRBJ2-3; D is unresolved. The CDR3 has 13 amino acids. The V end was cut by 0 bases, the J end by 7 bases, with 8 bases between. Germline CDR1 and CDR2: KGHSH and LQKENI. Written as DNA, the CDR3 is TGTGCCAGCTCACCACCTTCCGGAAATACGCAGTATTTT. Amino acid sequence: CASSPPSGNTQYF.

This clonotype was seen many times. V and J are TRBV3-1 and TRBJ1-5; 7 bases match TRBD1. There are 14 residues in the CDR3. In germline, CDR1 is LGHDT, CDR2 YNNKEL (reference sequence). V lost 4 bases to trimming and J lost 3 bases; unmatched junction nucleotides: 3. The DNA for the CDR3 is TGTGCCAGCAGCCGCAGGGGGTACAATCAGCCCCAGCATTTT. It yields the protein CASSRRGYNQPQHF.

The sample holds a few counts of this clonotype. The rearrangement links TRBV2 to TRBJ1-6, with TRBD1 as a possible D gene (6 bases). This CDR3 spans 15 amino acids. V lost 5 bases and J 14 bases, leaving 22 bases between the germline ends. CDR1 and CDR2 (germline): SNHLY, FYNNEI. CDR3: CASSYTGTYRSTLHF. Written as DNA, the CDR3 is TGTGCCAGCAGTTATACCGGGACATATAGGTCTACCCTCCACTTT.

About this clonotype itself: A read error may produce the germline difference seen at one junction end. The chain joins TRBV7-2 to TRBJ2-7; 9 nucleotides align to TRBD2. The CDR3 is made up of 14 amino acids. Germline values: CDR1 SGHTA, CDR2 FQGNSA. The CDR3 protein is CASSQDVRGGLQYF. CDR3 nucleotides: TGCGCCAGCAGCCAAGATGTGCGGGGGGGACTTCAGTACTTC.

This clonotype has more than one count but fewer than ten. The rearrangement links TRBV28 to TRBJ1-1, with 7 positions matching TRBD1. Germline CDR1 and CDR2: MDHEN and SYDVKM. CDR3 length: 15 amino acids. J gave up 4 bases and V 6 bases, and 11 bases lay outside the gene matches. CDR3 residues: CASRETTGRGTEAFF. In DNA form, the CDR3 reads TGTGCCAGCAGGGAGACGACAGGGCGGGGCACTGAAGCTTTCTTT.

V usage is TRBV5-1 and J usage is TRBJ1-2; D is ambiguous. Trimming took 4 bases from V and 1 from J, leaving 8 bases between them. CDR1 and CDR2 (germline): SGHRS, YFSETQ. The CDR3 is made up of 13 amino acids. The CDR3 DNA is TGCGCCAGCAGCGACGGACGTAACTATGGCTACACCTTC. It is translated as CASSDGRNYGYTF.

This clonotype was counted many times. The rearrangement joins TRBV7-9 to TRBJ2-7; no reliable D call. Germline V gives CDR1 SEHNR, CDR2 FQNEAQ (reference sequence). This CDR3 region has 13 residues. Trimming removed 1 base at V and 5 bases at J, with 9 bases between. The CDR3 sequence is CASSLEVRDEQYF. The CDR3 DNA reads as TGTGCCAGCAGCTTAGAAGTCCGCGACGAGCAGTACTTC.

This clonotype was detected many times. The rearrangement uses TRBV7-2 and TRBJ1-5; 10 bases line up with TRBD1. Germline CDR1 and CDR2: SGHTA and FQGNSA. The CDR3 is 15 amino acids. V lost 5 bases to trimming and J lost 4 bases; unmatched junction nucleotides: 5. The CDR3 DNA is TGTGCCAGCAGCCAAGACAGGGGGCTGAATCAGCCCCAGCATTTT. It encodes CASSQDRGLNQPQHF.

This clonotype was found many times. This sequence joins TRBV3-1 and TRBJ1-4; D perhaps matches TRBD1 (5 bases). The V gene's germline CDR1 is LGHDT and CDR2 YNNKEL (reference sequence). The length of the CDR3 is 14 residues. V was trimmed by 6 bases and J by 4 bases, leaving 12 bases between them. This chain's CDR3 is CASRSWQGNEKLFF. The CDR3 region has the DNA TGTGCCAGCAGATCCTGGCAGGGTAATGAAAAACTGTTTTTT.

This clonotype was counted many times. The chain employs TRBV20-1 and TRBJ2-5, with 9 bases matching TRBD2. The CDR3 spans 13 residues. The germline CDR1 and CDR2 sequences are DFQATT and SNEGSKA (reference sequence). The J segment lost 5 bases and the V segment lost 7 bases, leaving 8 bases of the junction unmatched. The CDR3 region has the DNA TGCAGTGGACGTCGCGGGGGGGCGGAGACCCAGTACTTC. Translating it yields CSGRRGGAETQYF.

The rearrangement uses TRBV20-1 and TRBJ2-7; the match to TRBD2 covers 9 bases. Germline V gene data show CDR1 as DFQATT and CDR2 as SNEGSKA (reference sequence). The CDR3 length is 14 residues. Trimming took 6 bases from V and 6 from J; bases not matched to a gene: 12. CDR3 loop: CSAPRVGTSFEQYF. In DNA, the CDR3 is TGCAGTGCCCCACGCGTCGGGACTAGCTTCGAGCAGTACTTC.

Ten or more counts support this clonotype. This rearrangement joins TRBV20-1 to TRBJ2-4; no clear D gene. Trimming took 5 bases from V and 4 from J, leaving 9 bases between them. The germline V gene encodes CDR1 DFQATT and CDR2 SNEGSKA (reference sequence). The length of the CDR3 is 12 residues. CDR3 nucleotide sequence: TGCAGTGCTCCTACGGCTAAAAACATTCAGTACTTC. Translated: CSAPTAKNIQYF.

This clonotype was seen many times. This sequence joins TRBV5-1 and TRBJ1-1; possible D gene TRBD1, 5 bases. The germline gives CDR1 SGHRS, CDR2 YFSETQ. This CDR3 spans 16 amino acids. V was shortened by 4 bases and J by 0 bases, with 16 bases between the two germline ends. The CDR3 sequence is CASSTQAGTVNTEAFF. The CDR3 nucleotides are TGCGCCAGCAGCACGCAAGCCGGGACGGTGAACACTGAAGCTTTCTTT.

This clonotype was picked up many times. J is TRBJ2-7 and V is TRBV20-1; 9 bases match TRBD2. The CDR3 covers 18 residues. Germline V lookup: CDR1 DFQATT, CDR2 SNEGSKA (reference sequence). With V trimmed by 1 base and J by 2 bases, 15 bases remained unmatched. CDR3 DNA: TGCAGTGCTAGAGGTCTGGGGGGGCTAGCGGGGAGCCCCTACGAGCAGTACTTC. It specifies CSARGLGGLAGSPYEQYF.

This clonotype was detected ten times or more. V gene TRBV20-1 combines with J gene TRBJ2-3, with TRBD2 matching 7 bases. The germline V gene has CDR1 DFQATT and CDR2 SNEGSKA (reference sequence). Trimming removed 6 bases from V and 0 bases from J; junction bases left unmatched: 9. This CDR3 has 15 residues. CDR3 in amino acids: CSALLRGRSTDTQYF. As DNA, the CDR3 is TGCAGTGCCCTCTTGCGGGGGAGAAGCACAGATACGCAGTATTTT.